Listed below are T cell receptor beta chains from one sample, sequenced in a study of T-cell memory formation after mild COVID-19. Via MiXCR, TCRdb re-called the 5' RACE reads, giving one row per CDR3 protein. The repertoire holds around 110,000 distinct CDR3 sequences, with approximately 15% as singletons. The sequencing input was PBMCs or a T cell subset sorted from them (not recorded which). All receptors derive from an adult woman who had mild COVID-19 (a few samples of this study predate the infection). Cell type and time point are not known. CDR3s include the opening cysteine and the closing phenylalanine or tryptophan. Fields, in order: V gene, clone size, J gene, D gene, CDR3 protein, CDR3 DNA. D genes are given only for firm matches. Size is stated for part of the rows, as once, few or many counts, or as a class when the clone is expanded.

V: TRBV12-3/TRBV12-4
size: few
J: TRBJ2-3
D: TRBD2
CDR3: CASTLTSGGGTDTQYF
DNA: TGTGCCAGCACCCTGACTAGCGGGGGGGGAACAGATACGCAGTATTTT

V: TRBV3-1
size: few
J: TRBJ2-1
D: TRBD2
CDR3: CASSQDGTSELF
DNA: TGTGCCAGCAGCCAAGATGGGACTAGTGAGCTCTTC

V: TRBV15
size: NA
J: TRBJ2-3
D: TRBD1
CDR3: CATLKRTGGINTQYF
DNA: TGTGCCACCCTCAAGAGGACAGGGGGCATAAATACGCAGTATTTT

V: TRBV4-1
size: few
J: TRBJ2-3
D: NA
CDR3: CASSQGLYVGNTQYF
DNA: TGCGCCAGCAGCCAAGGGCTTTACGTCGGAAATACGCAGTATTTT

V: TRBV4-2
size: NA
J: TRBJ1-2
D: TRBD1
CDR3: CASSQDVTLTGATQPGYTF
DNA: TGTGCCAGCAGCCAAGATGTAACCCTGACAGGGGCAACTCAGCCCGGCTACACCTTC

V: TRBV5-1
size: NA
J: TRBJ1-1
D: TRBD1
CDR3: CASSRPGQLNTEAFF
DNA: TGCGCCAGCAGCAGACCGGGACAGCTTAACACTGAAGCTTTCTTT

V: TRBV24-1
size: few
J: TRBJ2-3
D: NA
CDR3: CATSDSPKSSTDTQYF
DNA: TGTGCCACCAGTGATTCTCCGAAGAGTAGCACAGATACGCAGTATTTT

V: TRBV7-9
size: few
J: TRBJ2-7
D: NA
CDR3: CASSLLPGDYQLKYEQYF
DNA: TGTGCCAGCAGCTTATTGCCAGGGGACTACCAGCTTAAATACGAGCAGTACTTC

V: TRBV25-1
size: NA
J: TRBJ2-2
D: TRBD1
CDR3: CASSETGQDSGELFF
DNA: TGTGCCAGCAGTGAGACAGGGCAAGATTCCGGGGAGCTGTTTTTT

V: TRBV7-9
size: NA
J: TRBJ1-3
D: NA
CDR3: CASSPTDSGNTIYF
DNA: TGTGCCAGCAGCCCGACAGACTCTGGAAACACCATATATTTT

V: TRBV29-1
size: NA
J: TRBJ1-2
D: NA
CDR3: CSVEALNYGYTF
DNA: TGCAGCGTAGAGGCCCTCAACTATGGCTACACCTTC

V: TRBV7-3
size: NA
J: TRBJ2-1
D: TRBD2
CDR3: CASSQPAEERFELGLAGRNEQFF
DNA: TGTGCCAGCAGCCAGCCCGCGGAGGAGCGGTTTGAACTGGGACTAGCGGGCAGGAATGAGCAGTTCTTC

V: TRBV4-1
size: few
J: TRBJ1-2
D: NA
CDR3: CASSPFRGDYGYTF
DNA: TGCGCCAGCAGCCCTTTTCGGGGGGACTATGGCTACACCTTC

V: TRBV19
size: NA
J: TRBJ1-1
D: TRBD1
CDR3: CASSTRDRVRANTEAFF
DNA: TGTGCCAGTAGTACCCGGGACAGGGTGAGAGCGAACACTGAAGCTTTCTTT

V: TRBV6-2/TRBV6-3
size: NA
J: TRBJ2-2
D: TRBD2
CDR3: CASSYYSGRAYDTGELFF
DNA: TGTGCCAGCAGTTACTATAGCGGGAGGGCCTACGACACCGGGGAGCTGTTTTTT

V: TRBV2
size: few
J: TRBJ2-7
D: TRBD1
CDR3: CASSDPRRQGSGEQYF
DNA: TGTGCCAGCAGTGACCCGCGGAGACAGGGTTCGGGCGAGCAGTACTTC

V: TRBV9
size: NA
J: TRBJ1-5
D: NA
CDR3: CASSVGNQPQHF
DNA: TGTGCCAGCAGCGTCGGAAATCAGCCCCAGCATTTT

V: TRBV25-1
size: NA
J: TRBJ2-1
D: TRBD1
CDR3: CASSEGYGTGRDNEQFF
DNA: TGTGCCAGCAGTGAAGGATATGGGACAGGGCGGGACAATGAGCAGTTCTTC

V: TRBV7-6
size: few
J: TRBJ2-3
D: NA
CDR3: CASSLIDTDTQYF
DNA: TGTGCCAGCAGCTTGATAGACACAGATACGCAGTATTTT

V: TRBV12-3/TRBV12-4
size: many
J: TRBJ2-7
D: NA
CDR3: CASGGGNWGYEQYF
DNA: TGTGCCAGCGGTGGCGGGAACTGGGGATACGAGCAGTACTTC

V: TRBV24-1
size: few
J: TRBJ2-7
D: TRBD1
CDR3: CATSGRQGDYEQYF
DNA: TGTGCCACCAGTGGTCGACAGGGGGACTACGAGCAGTACTTC

V: TRBV7-9
size: NA
J: TRBJ1-5
D: TRBD1
CDR3: CASSPGTVGFQPQHF
DNA: TGTGCCAGCAGCCCGGGGACAGTGGGTTTTCAGCCCCAGCATTTT

V: TRBV27
size: once
J: TRBJ1-1
D: NA
CDR3: CASSLHGRVVTTEAFF
DNA: TGTGCCAGCAGTTTACATGGCAGGGTAGTAACGACTGAAGCTTTCTTT

V: TRBV24-1
size: many
J: TRBJ1-1
D: NA
CDR3: CATSETGMNTEAFF
DNA: TGTGCCACCAGTGAAACAGGGATGAACACTGAAGCTTTCTTT

V: TRBV5-5
size: NA
J: TRBJ1-1
D: NA
CDR3: CASSFQAHTEAFF
DNA: TGTGCCAGCAGCTTCCAGGCACACACTGAAGCTTTCTTT

V: TRBV9
size: NA
J: TRBJ2-5
D: NA
CDR3: CASSVVGSRQETQYF
DNA: TGTGCCAGCAGCGTAGTAGGTAGCAGACAAGAGACCCAGTACTTC

V: TRBV20-1
size: many
J: TRBJ1-6
D: NA
CDR3: CSARDPQGLPLHF
DNA: TGCAGTGCTAGAGACCCACAGGGCTTACCCCTCCACTTT

V: TRBV20-1
size: many
J: TRBJ2-7
D: NA
CDR3: CSADRDRNYEQYF
DNA: TGCAGTGCTGACCGGGACCGAAACTACGAGCAGTACTTC

V: TRBV6-1
size: few
J: TRBJ1-1
D: NA
CDR3: CASESRDHMNTEAFF
DNA: TGTGCCAGCGAATCGAGGGACCACATGAACACTGAAGCTTTCTTT

V: TRBV7-9
size: NA
J: TRBJ1-3
D: NA
CDR3: CASSLARYRSGNTIYF
DNA: TGTGCCAGCAGCTTAGCGCGGTATCGGAGTGGAAACACCATATATTTT

V: TRBV6-5
size: NA
J: TRBJ1-1
D: NA
CDR3: CASSVDSGNTEAFF
DNA: TGTGCCAGCAGTGTGGACAGTGGGAACACTGAAGCTTTCTTT

V: TRBV15
size: few
J: TRBJ1-5
D: NA
CDR3: CATSSTRGHQPQHF
DNA: TGTGCCACCAGCAGTACCAGGGGACATCAGCCCCAGCATTTT

V: TRBV4-1
size: NA
J: TRBJ2-1
D: NA
CDR3: CASSQGGLDNEQFF
DNA: TGCGCCAGCAGCCAAGGGGGGCTTGACAATGAGCAGTTCTTC

V: TRBV20-1
size: few
J: TRBJ1-4
D: TRBD1
CDR3: CSARPTGEWEKLFF
DNA: TGCAGTGCTAGACCAACAGGGGAGTGGGAAAAACTGTTTTTT

V: TRBV4-2
size: few
J: TRBJ2-7
D: TRBD1
CDR3: CASSQGTGFEQYF
DNA: TGTGCCAGCAGCCAGGGGACAGGGTTCGAGCAGTACTTC

V: TRBV28
size: NA
J: TRBJ2-1
D: NA
CDR3: CASSLEGNNEQFF
DNA: TGTGCCAGCAGTTTGGAGGGTAACAATGAGCAGTTCTTC

V: TRBV20-1
size: few
J: TRBJ1-5
D: NA
CDR3: CSAGGGREVQPQHF
DNA: TGCAGTGCCGGGGGAGGCAGGGAGGTTCAGCCCCAGCATTTT

V: TRBV5-1
size: few
J: TRBJ2-3
D: TRBD2
CDR3: CASSLMPSGGAIPDTQYF
DNA: TGCGCCAGCAGCTTGATGCCTAGCGGGGGGGCCATTCCAGATACGCAGTATTTT

V: TRBV5-4
size: few
J: TRBJ1-1
D: NA
CDR3: CASSLAESTEAFF
DNA: TGTGCCAGCAGCTTGGCTGAGAGCACTGAAGCTTTCTTT

V: TRBV18
size: few
J: TRBJ2-3
D: NA
CDR3: CASSPPGSDTQYF
DNA: TGTGCCAGCTCACCACCGGGTTCTGATACGCAGTATTTT

V: TRBV10-3
size: NA
J: TRBJ2-7
D: NA
CDR3: CAISDPSPGPEPYEQYF
DNA: TGTGCCATCAGTGATCCTTCTCCGGGACCGGAGCCCTACGAGCAGTACTTC

V: TRBV10-3
size: NA
J: TRBJ2-7
D: TRBD1
CDR3: CAISSMTGGSYEQYF
DNA: TGTGCCATCAGCTCGATGACAGGGGGTTCCTACGAGCAGTACTTC

V: TRBV4-3
size: NA
J: TRBJ2-7
D: TRBD2
CDR3: CASSQDLGLAGALEQYF
DNA: TGCGCCAGCAGCCAAGATCTGGGACTAGCGGGAGCGCTCGAGCAGTACTTC

V: TRBV7-9
size: NA
J: TRBJ2-1
D: TRBD2
CDR3: CASSPLAGGFYNEQFF
DNA: TGTGCCAGCAGCCCGCTAGCGGGAGGATTCTACAATGAGCAGTTCTTC

V: TRBV15
size: many
J: TRBJ2-5
D: NA
CDR3: CATSRDRGEEETQYF
DNA: TGTGCCACCAGCAGAGACAGGGGAGAAGAGGAGACCCAGTACTTC

V: TRBV9
size: NA
J: TRBJ2-1
D: TRBD2
CDR3: CASSVKTSGRGNEQFF
DNA: TGTGCCAGCAGCGTCAAGACTAGCGGGAGGGGGAATGAGCAGTTCTTC

V: TRBV24-1
size: NA
J: TRBJ2-1
D: TRBD1
CDR3: CATSDFNRGDDNEQFF
DNA: TGTGCCACCAGTGACTTTAACAGGGGGGACGACAATGAGCAGTTCTTC

V: TRBV11-2
size: NA
J: TRBJ2-5
D: NA
CDR3: CASSWSLEQETQYF
DNA: TGTGCCAGCAGCTGGTCGTTGGAACAAGAGACCCAGTACTTC

V: TRBV6-1
size: few
J: TRBJ1-2
D: NA
CDR3: CASSHTDSRSNYGYTF
DNA: TGTGCCAGCAGTCATACGGACAGCCGATCTAACTATGGCTACACCTTC

V: TRBV7-6
size: many
J: TRBJ2-5
D: NA
CDR3: CASSLDPGSQLETQYF
DNA: TGTGCCAGCAGCTTAGACCCCGGGAGTCAGCTAGAGACCCAGTACTTC

V: TRBV10-3
size: many
J: TRBJ2-7
D: NA
CDR3: CAISEGGSEQYF
DNA: TGTGCCATCAGTGAAGGTGGATCCGAGCAGTACTTC

V: TRBV20-1
size: few
J: TRBJ2-5
D: NA
CDR3: CSARVWGPGRQETQYF
DNA: TGCAGTGCTAGAGTGTGGGGCCCAGGGAGACAAGAGACCCAGTACTTC

V: TRBV29-1
size: NA
J: TRBJ2-3
D: NA
CDR3: CSVEGSDRTPRPSDTQYF
DNA: TGCAGCGTTGAGGGCTCCGACAGAACCCCACGACCCTCAGATACGCAGTATTTT

V: TRBV9
size: few
J: TRBJ2-7
D: NA
CDR3: CASSVGKNSPEQYF
DNA: TGTGCCAGCAGCGTAGGGAAAAACTCCCCGGAGCAGTACTTC